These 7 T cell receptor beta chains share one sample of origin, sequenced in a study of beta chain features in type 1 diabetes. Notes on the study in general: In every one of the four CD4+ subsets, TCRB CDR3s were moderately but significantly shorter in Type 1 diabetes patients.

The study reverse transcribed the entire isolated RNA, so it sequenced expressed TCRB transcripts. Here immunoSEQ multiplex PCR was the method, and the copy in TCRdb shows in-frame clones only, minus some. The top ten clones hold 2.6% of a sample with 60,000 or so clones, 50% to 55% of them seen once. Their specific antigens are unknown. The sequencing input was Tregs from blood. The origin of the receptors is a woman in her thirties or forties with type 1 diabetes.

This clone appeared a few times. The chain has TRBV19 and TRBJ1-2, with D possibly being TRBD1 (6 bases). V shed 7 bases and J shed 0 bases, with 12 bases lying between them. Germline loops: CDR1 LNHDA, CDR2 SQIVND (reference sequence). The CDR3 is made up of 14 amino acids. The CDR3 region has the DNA TGTGCCAGTACCTTTGACAGGTCTAACTATGGCTACACCTTC. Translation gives CASTFDRSNYGYTF.

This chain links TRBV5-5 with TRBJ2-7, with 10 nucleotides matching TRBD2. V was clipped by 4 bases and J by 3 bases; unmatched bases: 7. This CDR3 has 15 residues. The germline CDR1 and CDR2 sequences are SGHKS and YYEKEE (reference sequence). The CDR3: CASSRPGTSDYEQYF. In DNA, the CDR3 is TGTGCCAGCAGCCGGCCGGGGACTAGCGACTACGAGCAGTACTTC.

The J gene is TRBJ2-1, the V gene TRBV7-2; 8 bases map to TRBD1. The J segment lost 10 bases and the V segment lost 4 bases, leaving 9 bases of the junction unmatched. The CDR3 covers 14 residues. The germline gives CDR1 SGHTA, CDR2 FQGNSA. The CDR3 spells CASSSLQGVGEQFF. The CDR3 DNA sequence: TGTGCCAGCAGCTCCCTACAGGGGGTCGGCGAGCAGTTCTTC.

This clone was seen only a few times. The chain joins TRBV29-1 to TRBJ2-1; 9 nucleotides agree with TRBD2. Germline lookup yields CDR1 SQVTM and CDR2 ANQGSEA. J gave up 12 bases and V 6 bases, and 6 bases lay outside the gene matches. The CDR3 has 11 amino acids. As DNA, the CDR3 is TGCAGCGTCCACCTAGCGGGGCCGCAGTTCTTC. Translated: CSVHLAGPQFF.

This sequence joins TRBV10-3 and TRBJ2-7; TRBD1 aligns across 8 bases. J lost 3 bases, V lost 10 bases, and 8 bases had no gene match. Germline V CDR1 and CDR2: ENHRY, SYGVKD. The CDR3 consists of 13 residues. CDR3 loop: CATLGQGNYEQYF. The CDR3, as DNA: TGTGCCACCCTCGGACAGGGAAACTACGAGCAGTACTTC.

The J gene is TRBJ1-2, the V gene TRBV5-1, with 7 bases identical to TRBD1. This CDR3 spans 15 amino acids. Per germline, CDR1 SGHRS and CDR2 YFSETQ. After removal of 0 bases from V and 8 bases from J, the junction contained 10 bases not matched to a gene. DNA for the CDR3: TGCGCCAGCAGCTTGGCTTACGACAGGGCTGGCGGCTACACCTTC. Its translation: CASSLAYDRAGGYTF.

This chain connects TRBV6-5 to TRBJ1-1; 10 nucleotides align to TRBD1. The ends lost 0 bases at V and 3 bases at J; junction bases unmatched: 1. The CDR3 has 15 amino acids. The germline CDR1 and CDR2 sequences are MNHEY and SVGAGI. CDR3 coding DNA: TGTGCCAGCAGTTACTCCGGGACAGGGGACACTGAAGCTTTCTTT. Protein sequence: CASSYSGTGDTEAFF.